A single T cell receptor beta chain is shown here with its context. Authors' data handling: The assay estimated nucleated cells by amplifying reference gene primers. Data came from immunoSEQ multiplex PCR; TCRdb stores just in-frame clones and leaves some out. The V and J calls and clone size were taken over from that table, and D and trimming were inferred from the DNA. The sample yields about 20,000 clones, around 90% seen once. This sample is part of a study of blood T cell repertoires in COVID-19. Study-level information: Donors in the United States, Italy and Spain gave samples during acute or convalescent COVID-19. PBMCs, B-cell-depleted T cells, or T cells provided the cDNA or gDNA that made up the material.

This receptor was taken from a man aged 70 or older with active COVID-19. Sequencing input: peripheral blood.

This CDR3 is CASSPSPVRAFF. The CDR3 coding sequence is TGTGCCAGCAGTCCGAGCCCCGTTCGAGCTTTCTTT. This chain links TRBV12-3 or TRBV12-4 with TRBJ1-1; D is unresolved. V was pared by 5 bases and J by 10 bases, with 14 bases between. The length of the CDR3 is 12 residues.